What follows describes a single T cell receptor beta chain. The sample holds a few counts of this clonotype. The clone's antigen remains unknown. Per-base quality was not reported, and no clone a single base away is much larger than it. Trimming at the junction amounts to 3 bases on V and 3 bases on J, and the germline ends lie 12 bases apart. According to the germline V gene (reference sequence), CDR1 reads SEHNR and CDR2 reads FQNEAQ. The CDR3 covers 15 residues, taking in both the cysteine and the phenylalanine. The only DNA kept is the CDR3, 45 bases in frame from the first base. The data are from a study of response to subunit inactivated influenza vaccine (dated by TCRdb to between 2017 and 2018). General notes on the study: To follow how T cells responded to a trivalent subunit inactivated influenza vaccine, the researchers relied on deep quantitative profiling of the T cell receptor repertoire.

Study-wide findings and limitations: According to the authors, only a limited number of new T cells may be recruited by each seasonal influenza vaccination.

Receptors were amplified or captured by RT-PCR. Instrument on record: Illumina HiSeq 2500. The public reads were run again by TCRdb, first through fastp at Q25 and then through MiXCR, and only productive beta chains were kept. Rows are combined by CDR3 protein, so each entry shows the most common genes and DNA. For this sample there are about 310,000 distinct CDR3 sequences; around a fifth appear just once. 10% of the sample is taken by the ten largest. The chain was built from TRBV7-9 and TRBJ2-1; there is no confident call for the D gene. This sequence was found in a man between 50 and 75 years old who received an inactivated influenza vaccine. Donor details come from another sample of the same person, matched by shared clones. The sample consisted of PBMCs from blood, taken less than 22 months after vaccination. For the CDR3, the sequence is CASSFILGGYNEQFF. Read as DNA, the sequence is TGTGCCAGCAGCTTTATCCTGGGCGGCTACAATGAGCAGTTCTTC.